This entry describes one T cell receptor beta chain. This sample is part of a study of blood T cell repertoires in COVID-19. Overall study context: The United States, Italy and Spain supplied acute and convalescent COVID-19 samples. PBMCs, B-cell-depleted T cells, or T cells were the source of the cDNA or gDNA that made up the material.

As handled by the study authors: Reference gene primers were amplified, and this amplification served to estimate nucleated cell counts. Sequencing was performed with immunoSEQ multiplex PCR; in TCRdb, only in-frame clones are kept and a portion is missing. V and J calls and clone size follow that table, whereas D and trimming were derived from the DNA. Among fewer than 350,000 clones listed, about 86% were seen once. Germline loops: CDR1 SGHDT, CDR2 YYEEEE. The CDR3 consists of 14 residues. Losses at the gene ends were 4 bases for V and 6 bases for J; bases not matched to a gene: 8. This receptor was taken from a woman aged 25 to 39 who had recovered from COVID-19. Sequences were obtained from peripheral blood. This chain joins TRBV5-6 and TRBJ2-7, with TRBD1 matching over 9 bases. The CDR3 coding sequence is TGTGCCAGCAGCACCAACAGGGGGCGCTCCGAGCAGTACTTC. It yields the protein CASSTNRGRSEQYF. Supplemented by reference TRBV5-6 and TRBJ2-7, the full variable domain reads DAGVTQSPTHLIKTRGQQVTLRCSPKSGHDTVSWYQQALGQGPQFIFQYYEEEERQRGNFPDRFSGHQFPNYSSELNVNALLLGDSALYLCASSTNRGRSEQYFGPGTRLTVT.